This is a list of T cell receptor beta chains from one sample in a study of T-cell reconstitution after alpha-beta-depleted transplantation in children. TCRdb called the PCR reads again in MiXCR, with one record for every CDR3 protein. Of roughly 500,000 distinct CDR3 sequences in the sample, approximately 16% were seen once. Sequenced here: PBMCs from the stem cell graft donor, sampled from the stem cell graft. These receptors were obtained from a human donor who donated a stem cell graft to a child with acute lymphoblastic leukemia. CDR3s include the opening cysteine and the closing phenylalanine or tryptophan. D genes are given only for firm matches. Only some rows state a clone size, as once, few, many or a class for expanded clones.

j_gene: TRBJ1-1; abundance: few; d_gene: TRBD1; v_gene: TRBV7-3; CDR3nt: TGTGCCAGCAGCCCAGGACAGGGTCTGAACACTGAAGCTTTCTTT; CDR3aa: CASSPGQGLNTEAFF
j_gene: TRBJ1-2; abundance: few; d_gene: .; v_gene: TRBV5-1; CDR3nt: TGCGCCAGCAGCTCGAGGGCGGAACAACCCTCAACCTACACCTTC; CDR3aa: CASSSRAEQPSTYTF
j_gene: TRBJ2-7; abundance: .; d_gene: TRBD1; v_gene: TRBV12-3/TRBV12-4; CDR3nt: TGTGCCAGCAGGGCCAAACTCGACAGGGGGAACTCCTACGAGCAGTACTTC; CDR3aa: CASRAKLDRGNSYEQYF
j_gene: TRBJ2-2; abundance: .; d_gene: .; v_gene: TRBV15; CDR3nt: TGTGCCACCAGCAGAGATCTCCGGGAGCTGTTTTTT; CDR3aa: CATSRDLRELFF
j_gene: TRBJ1-1; abundance: .; d_gene: .; v_gene: TRBV19; CDR3nt: TGTGCCAGTAGTTGGCAAACCTTCATGAACACTGAAGCTTTCTTT; CDR3aa: CASSWQTFMNTEAFF
j_gene: TRBJ2-7; abundance: few; d_gene: TRBD1; v_gene: TRBV10-3; CDR3nt: TGTGCCATCAGTGAGTCAGGAACAGGGGCACCCTACGAGCAGTACTTC; CDR3aa: CAISESGTGAPYEQYF
j_gene: TRBJ2-5; abundance: few; d_gene: .; v_gene: TRBV29-1; CDR3nt: TGCAGCGTTGAAGTTGCGGGACGGGAGACCCAGTACTTC; CDR3aa: CSVEVAGRETQYF
j_gene: TRBJ2-3; abundance: few; d_gene: .; v_gene: TRBV12-3/TRBV12-4; CDR3nt: TGTGCCAGCAGTCTAAACGGCCGAAACACAGATACGCAGTATTTT; CDR3aa: CASSLNGRNTDTQYF
j_gene: TRBJ2-2; abundance: few; d_gene: TRBD2; v_gene: TRBV5-1; CDR3nt: TGCGCCAGCAGCCCAGGACTAGCGGGACGTATCACCGGGGAGCTGTTTTTT; CDR3aa: CASSPGLAGRITGELFF
j_gene: TRBJ2-7; abundance: .; d_gene: .; v_gene: TRBV12-3/TRBV12-4; CDR3nt: TGTGCCAGCACCAGCCCATTAGCACCCTACGAGCAGTACTTC; CDR3aa: CASTSPLAPYEQYF
j_gene: TRBJ1-4; abundance: few; d_gene: .; v_gene: TRBV12-3/TRBV12-4; CDR3nt: TGTGCCAGCAGTTTAAGGGGTTGGGGTGAAAAACTGTTTTTT; CDR3aa: CASSLRGWGEKLFF
j_gene: TRBJ1-5; abundance: few; d_gene: .; v_gene: TRBV2; CDR3nt: TGTGCCAGCAGTGTATCACCTGGCCTCGATTATAGCAATCAGCCCCAGCATTTT; CDR3aa: CASSVSPGLDYSNQPQHF
j_gene: TRBJ1-5; abundance: few; d_gene: .; v_gene: TRBV7-9; CDR3nt: TGTGCCAGCAGCCCCAGCGGTCCCGGGGAGGTACAGCCCCAGCATTTT; CDR3aa: CASSPSGPGEVQPQHF
j_gene: TRBJ2-7; abundance: .; d_gene: .; v_gene: TRBV4-1; CDR3nt: TGCGCCAGCAGCCAAGAAGGGGGATGGGACGGAGGCTACGAGCAGTACTTC; CDR3aa: CASSQEGGWDGGYEQYF
j_gene: TRBJ2-4; abundance: .; d_gene: TRBD1; v_gene: TRBV29-1; CDR3nt: TGCAGCGTTGAAGTCTGGGACAGGGTTTCCAAAAACATTCAGTACTTC; CDR3aa: CSVEVWDRVSKNIQYF
j_gene: TRBJ2-3; abundance: few; d_gene: .; v_gene: TRBV11-2; CDR3nt: TGTGCCAGCAGCTTAGGGGGCGTAAGCACAGATACGCAGTATTTT; CDR3aa: CASSLGGVSTDTQYF
j_gene: TRBJ2-5; abundance: .; d_gene: TRBD2; v_gene: TRBV7-3; CDR3nt: TGTGCCAGCAGCTTAAGGACTAGCGGGAGGGCCGCGGAGACCCAGTACTTC; CDR3aa: CASSLRTSGRAAETQYF
j_gene: TRBJ2-3; abundance: .; d_gene: TRBD2; v_gene: TRBV4-1; CDR3nt: TGCGCCAGCAGCCAATTGGCGGGAGTCACAGATACGCAGTATTTT; CDR3aa: CASSQLAGVTDTQYF
j_gene: TRBJ2-1; abundance: .; d_gene: TRBD2; v_gene: TRBV29-1; CDR3nt: TGCAGCGCCCATACTAGCGGGAGGGCTAGGAATGAGCAGTTCTTC; CDR3aa: CSAHTSGRARNEQFF
j_gene: TRBJ2-7; abundance: .; d_gene: .; v_gene: TRBV15; CDR3nt: TGTGCCACCAGCAGAGTGCCCGGAGGCTTCTACTACGAGCAGTACTTC; CDR3aa: CATSRVPGGFYYEQYF
j_gene: TRBJ2-3; abundance: .; d_gene: .; v_gene: TRBV5-1; CDR3nt: TGCGCCAGCAGCAACAGGGTCACAGATACGCAGTATTTT; CDR3aa: CASSNRVTDTQYF
j_gene: TRBJ2-7; abundance: .; d_gene: .; v_gene: TRBV7-9; CDR3nt: TGTGCCAGCAGCCCGGCCCTAGGGGCCTACGAGCAGTACTTC; CDR3aa: CASSPALGAYEQYF
j_gene: TRBJ2-7; abundance: .; d_gene: .; v_gene: TRBV5-1; CDR3nt: TGCGCCAGCAGCGGGGTGGACCCTCGGAACGAGCAGTACTTC; CDR3aa: CASSGVDPRNEQYF